This TCR beta chain was found in a study of beta chain features in type 1 diabetes. Sequencing targeted expressed TCRB transcripts, as all isolated RNA had been reverse transcribed. The repertoire was sequenced with immunoSEQ multiplex PCR; TCRdb's copy has only in-frame clones and lacks some. The sample has roughly 230,000 clones; 9.6% are singletons. Trimming removed 0 bases at V and 8 bases at J, with 10 bases between. The germline CDR1 and CDR2 sequences are SNHLY and FYNNEI. The CDR3 extends over 13 amino acids. The TCR was taken from a woman under 30 in good health. Sequencing was performed on naive CD4+ T cells from blood. The chain joins TRBV2 to TRBJ1-2; no definite D call. The CDR3 DNA follows: TGTGCCAGCAGTGAAGCTCCGGTTGTCGGCTACACCTTC. Translated: CASSEAPVVGYTF.